This entry features one TCR beta chain sequence. This sample stems from a study of blood T cell repertoires in COVID-19. Study background: COVID-19 samples, acute and convalescent, were from the United States, Italy and Spain.

Sequenced by immunoSEQ multiplex PCR; TCRdb stores in-frame clones only, minus some. Of under 130,000 clones listed, 75% to 85% are singletons. The germline gives CDR1 KGHSH, CDR2 LQKENI. The CDR3 length is 12 residues. Deletions cut 1 base from V and 5 bases from J, with 5 bases between. The rearrangement links TRBV18 to TRBJ1-1, with D uncertain. Sample: peripheral blood. This receptor was obtained from a woman in her 70s with acute or convalescent COVID-19. This CDR3 is CASSPRRTEAFF. CDR3 in DNA: TGTGCCAGCTCACCACGGAGGACTGAAGCTTTCTTT.